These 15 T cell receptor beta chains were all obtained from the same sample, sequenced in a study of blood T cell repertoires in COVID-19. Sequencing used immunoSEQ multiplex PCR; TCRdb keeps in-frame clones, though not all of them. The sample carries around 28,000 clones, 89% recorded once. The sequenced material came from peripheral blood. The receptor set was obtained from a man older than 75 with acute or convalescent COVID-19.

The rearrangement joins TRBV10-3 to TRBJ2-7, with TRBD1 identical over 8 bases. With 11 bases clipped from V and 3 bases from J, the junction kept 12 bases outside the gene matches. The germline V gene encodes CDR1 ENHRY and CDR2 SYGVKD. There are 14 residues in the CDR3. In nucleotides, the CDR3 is TGTGCCTCCCGTTGGGGACAGGAAGACTACGAGCAGTACTTC. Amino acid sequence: CASRWGQEDYEQYF.

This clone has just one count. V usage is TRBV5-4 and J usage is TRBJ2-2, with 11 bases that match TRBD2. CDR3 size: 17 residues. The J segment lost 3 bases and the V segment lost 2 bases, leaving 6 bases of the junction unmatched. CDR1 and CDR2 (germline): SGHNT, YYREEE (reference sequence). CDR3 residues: CASSLVAGGPDTGELFF. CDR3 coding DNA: TGTGCCAGCAGCTTAGTAGCGGGAGGGCCGGACACCGGGGAGCTGTTTTTT.

The CDR3 region has the DNA TGCAGCGTTGGGGAGGGACTAGGGAGCTACAATGAGCAGTTCTTC. Its protein product is CSVGEGLGSYNEQFF. The rearrangement joins TRBV29-1 to TRBJ2-1; TRBD2 aligns across 8 bases. Germline V gene sequence: CDR1 SQVTM, CDR2 ANQGSEA. The J segment lost 3 bases and the V segment lost 4 bases, leaving 8 bases of the junction unmatched. The CDR3 contains 15 residues.

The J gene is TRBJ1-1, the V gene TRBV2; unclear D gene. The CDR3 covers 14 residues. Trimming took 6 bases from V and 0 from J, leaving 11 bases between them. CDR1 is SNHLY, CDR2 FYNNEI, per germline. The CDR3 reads CASSPPTMNTEAFF. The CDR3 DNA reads TGTGCCAGCAGCCCCCCCACAATGAACACTGAAGCTTTCTTT.

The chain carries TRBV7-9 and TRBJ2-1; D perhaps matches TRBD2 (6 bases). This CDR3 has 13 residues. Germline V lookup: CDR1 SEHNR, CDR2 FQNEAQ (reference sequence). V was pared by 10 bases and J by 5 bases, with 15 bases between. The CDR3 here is CATRGSGNNEQFF. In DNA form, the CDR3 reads TGTGCCACCCGAGGTAGCGGAAACAATGAGCAGTTCTTC.

The CDR3 loop is CASSNPGTGGYTF. CDR3 sequence (DNA): TGTGCCAGCAGCAACCCCGGGACAGGTGGCTACACCTTC. V is TRBV5-4 and J is TRBJ1-2; 8 nucleotides match TRBD1. The ends lost 4 bases at V and 7 bases at J; junction bases unmatched: 6. Germline V gives CDR1 SGHNT, CDR2 YYREEE (reference sequence). The length of the CDR3 is 13 residues.

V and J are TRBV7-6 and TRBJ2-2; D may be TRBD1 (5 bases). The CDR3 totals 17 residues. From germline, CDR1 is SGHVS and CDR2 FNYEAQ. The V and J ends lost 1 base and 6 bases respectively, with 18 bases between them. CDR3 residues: CASSLVGQGWSAGELFF. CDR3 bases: TGTGCCAGCAGCTTAGTGGGTCAGGGTTGGTCCGCCGGGGAGCTGTTTTTT. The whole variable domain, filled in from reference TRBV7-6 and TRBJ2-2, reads GAGVSQSPRYKVTKRGQDVALRCDPISGHVSLYWYRQALGQGPEFLTYFNYEAQQDKSGLPNDRFSAERPEGSISTLTIQRTEQRDSAMYRCASSLVGQGWSAGELFFGEGSRLTVL.

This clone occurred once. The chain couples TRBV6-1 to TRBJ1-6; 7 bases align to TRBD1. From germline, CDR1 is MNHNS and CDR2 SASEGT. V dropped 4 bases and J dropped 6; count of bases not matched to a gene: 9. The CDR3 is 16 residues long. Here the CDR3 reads CASSARQGGLNSPLHF. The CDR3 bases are TGTGCCAGCAGTGCCCGACAGGGCGGGCTTAATTCACCCCTCCACTTT.

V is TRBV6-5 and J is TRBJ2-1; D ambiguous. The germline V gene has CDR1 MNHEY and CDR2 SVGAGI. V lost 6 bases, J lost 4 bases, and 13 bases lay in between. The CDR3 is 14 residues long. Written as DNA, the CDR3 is TGTGCCAGCAGCCCGCCGACTGGATACAATGAGCAGTTCTTC. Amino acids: CASSPPTGYNEQFF.

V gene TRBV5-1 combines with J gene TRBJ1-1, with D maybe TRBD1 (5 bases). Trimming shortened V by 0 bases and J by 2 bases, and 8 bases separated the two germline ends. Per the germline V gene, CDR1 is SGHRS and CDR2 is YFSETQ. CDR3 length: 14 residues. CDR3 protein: CASSLGQSNTEAFF. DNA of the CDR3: TGCGCCAGCAGCTTGGGACAGAGCAACACTGAAGCTTTCTTT.

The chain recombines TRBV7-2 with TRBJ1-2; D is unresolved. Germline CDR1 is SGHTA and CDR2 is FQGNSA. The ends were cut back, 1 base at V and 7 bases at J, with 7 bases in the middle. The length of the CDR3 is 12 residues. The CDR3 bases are TGTGCCAGCAGCTTAGGGGCGGGTGGCTACACCTTC. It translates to CASSLGAGGYTF.

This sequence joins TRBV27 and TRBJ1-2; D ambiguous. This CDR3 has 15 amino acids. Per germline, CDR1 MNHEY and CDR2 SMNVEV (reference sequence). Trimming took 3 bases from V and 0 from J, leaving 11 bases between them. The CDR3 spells CASSLTADTNYGYTF. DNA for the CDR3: TGTGCCAGCAGTTTGACGGCAGACACTAACTATGGCTACACCTTC.

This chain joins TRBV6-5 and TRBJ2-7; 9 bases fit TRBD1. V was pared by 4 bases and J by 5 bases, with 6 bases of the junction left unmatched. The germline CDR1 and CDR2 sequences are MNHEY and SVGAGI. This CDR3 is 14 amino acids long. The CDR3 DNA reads TGTGCCAGCAGTTCGACAGGGGGTCTCCACGAGCAGTACTTC. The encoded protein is CASSSTGGLHEQYF.

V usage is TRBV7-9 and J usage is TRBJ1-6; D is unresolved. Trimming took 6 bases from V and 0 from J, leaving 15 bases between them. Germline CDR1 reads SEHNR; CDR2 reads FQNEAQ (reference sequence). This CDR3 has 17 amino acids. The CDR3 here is CASSLDGSSSYNSPLHF. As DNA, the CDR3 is TGTGCCAGCAGTCTAGACGGGTCAAGCTCCTATAATTCACCCCTCCACTTT.

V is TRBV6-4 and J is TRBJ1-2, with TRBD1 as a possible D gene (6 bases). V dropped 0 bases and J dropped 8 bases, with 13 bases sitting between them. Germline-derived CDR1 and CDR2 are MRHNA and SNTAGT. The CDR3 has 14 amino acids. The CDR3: CASSDSGAFGGYTF. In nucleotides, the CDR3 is TGTGCCAGCAGTGACTCGGGGGCTTTCGGAGGCTACACCTTC.